The present TCR beta chain was sequenced within a study of human T cells and chemical hapten exposure. Stated time point: patch test 3, about 24 weeks after DPC sensitization. The treatment denotes: therapeutic diphenylcyclopropenone sensitization with weekly scalp DPC. MiXCR, applied by TCRdb to the RACE reads, yields one record per CDR3 protein. The sample includes tens of thousands of distinct CDR3 sequences, 9.5% to 12% of them seen just once. This clonotype was observed at least ten times. V was shortened by 6 bases and J by 6 bases, with 13 bases between the two germline ends. Germline-derived CDR1 and CDR2 are MGHDK and SYGVNS. CDR3 length equals 13 residues.

The chain joins TRBV25-1 to TRBJ2-3; either TRBD1 or TRBD2 may fit D (5 bases each). This TCR derives from a woman between 25 and 40 years old with alopecia areata. Some clones in this sample may be carry-over from other donors' samples. The sample consisted of whole blood, taken in connection with sensitization to the hapten diphenylcyclopropenone (DPC). In DNA form, the CDR3 reads TGTGCCAGCAGCGGGGTGGGGCCGGATACGCAGTATTTT. It encodes CASSGVGPDTQYF.